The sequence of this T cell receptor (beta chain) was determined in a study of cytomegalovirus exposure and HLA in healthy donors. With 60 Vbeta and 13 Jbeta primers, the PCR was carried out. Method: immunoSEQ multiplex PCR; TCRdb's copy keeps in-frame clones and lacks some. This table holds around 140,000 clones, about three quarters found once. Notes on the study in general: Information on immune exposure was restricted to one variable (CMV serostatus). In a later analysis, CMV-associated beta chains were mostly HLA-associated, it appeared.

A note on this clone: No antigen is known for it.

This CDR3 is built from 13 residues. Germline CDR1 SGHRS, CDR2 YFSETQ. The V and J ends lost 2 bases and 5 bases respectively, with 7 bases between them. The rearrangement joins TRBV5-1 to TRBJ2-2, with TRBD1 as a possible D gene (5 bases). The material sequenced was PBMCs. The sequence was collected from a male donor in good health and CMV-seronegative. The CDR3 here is CASSFRVTGELFF. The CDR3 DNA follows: TGCGCCAGCAGCTTCAGGGTAACCGGGGAGCTGTTTTTT.